The entry below gives a single T cell receptor beta chain sequence along with its context. Its specificity is not known. All patients experienced relapse after autologous stem cell transplantation, and brentuximab vedotin exposure was variable. The table came from immunoSEQ multiplex PCR; TCRdb's copy has only in-frame clones and leaves some out. The sample includes under 75,000 clones, 88% seen only once; the top ten take approximately 5.4%. These data belong to a study of PD-1 blockade in classical Hodgkin lymphoma. The overall study: Intravenous infusions of nivolumab 3 mg/kg reached patients every 2 weeks.

V trimming: 3 bases; J trimming: 1 base; junction bases outside the gene matches: 12. Per germline, CDR1 SEHNR and CDR2 FQNEAQ (reference sequence). This CDR3 is built from 17 residues. General study findings and limits: CD4+ TCR diversity, unlike CD8+, climbed significantly by C4D1. Prior to therapy, complete responders displayed diversity much like that of newly diagnosed patients. When set against healthy donors, newly diagnosed patients were reported to show lower baseline TCR diversity.

The material was peripheral blood mononuclear cells (PBMCs), obtained before the second cycle of nivolumab. The TCR comes from a human donor with classical Hodgkin lymphoma. The gene calls are TRBV7-9 and TRBJ2-7; 7 positions match TRBD1. The CDR3 is CASSFPDRRTGSYEQYF. The CDR3 coding sequence is TGTGCCAGCAGCTTCCCGGACAGGAGGACTGGGTCCTACGAGCAGTACTTC.